This passage covers 2 T cell receptor beta chains from one sample sequenced in a study of T cells in Graves' hyperthyroidism and ophthalmopathy. There were TCR beta CDR3 regions amplified from RNA transcripts. First-round RT-PCR targeting the TCR CDR3 was performed with the HTBI primer set. From the multiplex PCR reads, TCRdb called clonotypes with MiXCR, one entry per CDR3 protein. In the table there are about 500,000 distinct CDR3 sequences, more than 15% of which are singletons. Sequencing was carried out using blood. These receptors were taken from a woman younger than 35 with Graves' ophthalmopathy.

The sample holds many counts of this clonotype. J is TRBJ2-5 and V is TRBV6-5, with D unresolved. The CDR3 consists of 14 residues. Germline CDR1 and CDR2: MNHEY and SVGAGI. The V end was cut by 2 bases, the J end by 0 bases, with 7 bases between. The CDR3 region is CASSYPDNQETQYF. The CDR3 DNA follows: TGTGCCAGCAGTTACCCTGACAACCAAGAGACCCAGTACTTC.

This sequence joins TRBV20-1 and TRBJ2-7; 12 nucleotides align to TRBD2. This CDR3 has 18 residues. The trim removed 3 bases at V and 3 bases at J, leaving 15 bases unmatched. CDR1 DFQATT and CDR2 SNEGSKA come from the germline V gene (reference sequence). Here the CDR3 reads CSARGTRLAGEVIYEQYF. CDR3 nucleotides: TGCAGTGCTAGGGGGACAAGACTAGCGGGAGAGGTAATCTACGAGCAGTACTTC.